The clone carrying this TCR beta chain has only a few counts. The sample is drawn from a study of blood T cell repertoires in COVID-19. About the research overall: T cells, B-cell-depleted T cells, or PBMCs supplied cDNA or gDNA.

The protocol was immunoSEQ multiplex PCR, while the TCRdb copy is restricted to in-frame clones and leaves out a portion. The sample has some 460,000 clones, 87% seen once. All enrollees were about 18 to 89 years old and from fewer than 30 US areas. Germline V gives CDR1 LGHNA, CDR2 YSLEER. There are 13 residues in the CDR3. With 2 bases removed from V and 3 bases from J, the gap between germline ends came to 4 bases. The receptor's source is a young woman with acute COVID-19. What was sequenced was PBMCs or T cells enriched from blood (not recorded which). V is TRBV4-3 and J is TRBJ1-4; D gene uncertain. CDR3 loop: CASSQRSNEKLFF. CDR3 sequence (DNA): TGCGCCAGCAGCCAACGGTCTAATGAAAAACTGTTTTTT.